The sequence of this TCR beta chain was determined in a study of OX40 agonist ivuxolimab in advanced cancers. Overall study context: A male proportion of 82.7% was recorded, with mean age 60 years and range roughly 23 to 85.

A history of autoimmune disease or systemic immunosuppression excluded patients. TCRdb's table, derived via immunoSEQ multiplex PCR, lists solely in-frame clones and lacks some. Of 50,000 to 80,000 clones detected, almost 85% appear once; the ten largest clones hold around 9.8%. Per the germline V gene, CDR1 is SGHNT and CDR2 is YYREEE (reference sequence). The CDR3 length is 14 residues. Trimming removed 3 bases from V and 0 bases from J, with 9 bases in between. About this clone: The antigen is undetermined.

Study conclusions and caveats: Expanded clones belonging to CD8+ T cells outnumbered, on average, those of CD4+. Partial responders dosed at 0.1-3.0 mg/kg displayed clonal expansion ranking among the lowest.

This receptor was identified in an adult with an advanced solid tumor such as melanoma, head and neck, liver or kidney cancer. The genes are TRBV5-4 and TRBJ2-5, with D unresolved. Sequences were derived from CD4+ or CD8+ T cells sorted from blood, sampled in a trial of the OX40 agonist ivuxolimab. CDR3 DNA sequence: TGTGCCAGCAGCTCCCTCCGAGACCAAGAGACCCAGTACTTC. Its translation is CASSSLRDQETQYF.